This TCR beta chain emerged from a study of persistence of HIV-infected CD4 T cells (dated by TCRdb to 2018 to 2020). About the investigation overall: CMV- and HIV-1 Gag-responding CD4+ T cells were isolated from ART-treated individuals so that antigen-driven clonal expansion of HIV-1-infected cells could be examined. Suppressive ART had been received by participants for a median of roughly eight years. Peripheral blood samples of up to about 180 mL were obtained at multiple time points, with the exception of two participants, for whom leukapheresis was performed at a single time point. The clonality of all cells in each sorted population was assessed by TCRbeta sequencing, whereas the clonality of infected cells was assessed by proviral sequencing. In the cross-participant TCR cluster analysis, about eight participants were included for CMV and roughly seven participants were included for Gag.

V gives up 0 bases and J gives up 1 base, and the segment between their germline ends measures 8 bases. From the cysteine through the phenylalanine, the CDR3 covers 15 amino acids. The CDR3 DNA has 45 bases and is translated from base 1. CDR1 and CDR2 are drawn from the germline V gene: MNHNS, SASEGT. Interpreted using the paper, the treatment or condition label stands for: suppressive antiretroviral therapy. A pool of overlapping HIV-1 Gag 15-mer peptides, at approximately 0.95 ug per peptide per mL, was used to stimulate the cells. Nonresponding CD40L-negative CD69-negative CD45RO-high memory CD4+ T cells were sorted as memory populations depleted of antigen-responding cells. Participants were HIV-1-infected adults who started suppressive ART during chronic infection. Participants had undetectable plasma HIV-1 RNA below 50 copies/mL for at least 4 years. To be included, participants needed a CD4+ T cell count above 400 cells/uL and a positive CMV serology. Before stimulation, PBMCs were isolated using density centrifugation and then depleted of CD8+ T cells. For around 18 hours, CD8-depleted PBMCs were stimulated with anti-CD28/CD49d costimulation, a CD40-blocking antibody, and enfuvirtide, which was added to prevent new infections. Cell sorting was performed on a Beckman Coulter MoFlo Legacy or XDP sorter, and dead cells were excluded with propidium iodide. The QIAamp DNA Mini Kit was used for genomic DNA extraction from samples above one million cells, and the Quick-DNA Microprep Kit was used otherwise.

TCRbeta repertoires were sequenced from genomic DNA with the immunoSEQ hsTCRB assay version 4 in survey mode. Genomic DNA was diluted to about 10 ng/uL, and up to roughly 1 ug per sample was used for TCRbeta sequencing. Turning to the authors' computational methods: TCRbeta data analysis was done in ImmunoSeq Analyzer 3.0, and diversity was calculated on productive nucleotide rearrangements. Lower-bound TCR diversity was estimated with the improved Chao index, and clonality with the Gini coefficient using the Immunarch R package. When different nucleotide rearrangements encoded the same CDR3beta amino acid sequence, each rearrangement was treated as a distinct clonotype. Differential abundance analysis identified TCRbeta sequences significantly enriched in antigen-responding cells relative to anti-CD3/anti-CD28-activated cells. TCRs were clustered by predicted peptide-MHC specificity with GLIPH2, both within individual participants and across merged participant data sets. What TCRdb holds here is the immuneACCESS table cut down to in-frame rearrangements. Part of the clones is not present; checked against another copy, under half of the missing clones reflect an unresolved V gene, and the others are unexplained. V and J calls and clone size are those listed in that table; D and trimming were worked out from the DNA. The sample table contains some 39,000 clones; only one count was recorded for about 81% of them. Just under 1% of the sample is in the top ten clones.

The study at large found these results: Only a small number of individuals took part in the study, and only a limited range of antigens was tested. Degenerate expanded CDR3beta sequences were enriched in antigen-responding cells, suggesting convergent selection of CD4+ responses to CMV and Gag. Restriction of bulk TCR analyses to the rare CMV-responding cells that actually carried HIV-1 proviruses was not possible. Significantly lower TCRbeta richness was observed in CMV- and Gag-responding cells than in anti-CD3/anti-CD28-responding cells, and higher oligoclonality was observed in CMV-responding cells than in CD3/CD28-stimulated and Gag-responding cells. Within the same sorted populations, TCR oligoclonality correlated with proviral oligoclonality.

With regard to this clone: What this receptor recognizes is not known. No much larger clonotype is one base removed from it; base qualities were not supplied.

Material: cultured CD4+ T cells from PBMCs, obtained from a patient who received antiretroviral therapy. The cell subset or site label corresponds to: CD40L-CD69- CD45RO-high memory CD4 T cells not responding to Gag peptides. The chain is encoded by TRBV6-1 joined to TRBJ2-3; the D gene remains uncertain. The receptor was isolated from an adult with HIV. The donor label of this sample is uncertain. At the DNA level, the sequence is TGTGCCAGCAGTGAAGCTGGCGGCCGCACAGATACGCAGTATTTT. Translated, this gives CASSEAGGRTDTQYF.